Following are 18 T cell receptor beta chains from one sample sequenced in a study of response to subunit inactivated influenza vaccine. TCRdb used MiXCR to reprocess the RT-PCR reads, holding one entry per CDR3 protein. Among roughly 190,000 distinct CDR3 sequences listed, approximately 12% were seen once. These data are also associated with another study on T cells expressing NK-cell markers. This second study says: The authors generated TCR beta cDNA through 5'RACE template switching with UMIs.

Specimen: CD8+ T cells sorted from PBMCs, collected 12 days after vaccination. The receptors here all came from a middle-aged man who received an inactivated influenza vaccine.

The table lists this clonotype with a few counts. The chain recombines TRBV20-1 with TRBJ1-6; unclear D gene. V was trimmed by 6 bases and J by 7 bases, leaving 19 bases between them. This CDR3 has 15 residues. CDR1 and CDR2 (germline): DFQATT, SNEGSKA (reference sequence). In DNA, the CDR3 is TGCAGTGCAACTTTTCTGACGGAGGACAATTCACCCCTCCACTTT. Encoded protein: CSATFLTEDNSPLHF.

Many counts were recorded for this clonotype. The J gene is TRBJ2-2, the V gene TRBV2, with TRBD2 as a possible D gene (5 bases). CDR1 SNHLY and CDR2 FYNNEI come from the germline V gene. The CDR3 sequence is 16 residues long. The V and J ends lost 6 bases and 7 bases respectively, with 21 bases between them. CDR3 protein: CASSRLAAPPDGELFF. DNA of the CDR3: TGTGCCAGCAGCCGCCTAGCTGCGCCCCCTGACGGGGAGCTGTTTTTT. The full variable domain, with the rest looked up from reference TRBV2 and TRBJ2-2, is EPEVTQTPSHQVTQMGQEVILRCVPISNHLYFYWYRQILGQKVEFLVSFYNNEISEKSEIFDDQFSVERPDGSNFTLKIRSTKLEDSAMYFCASSRLAAPPDGELFFGEGSRLTVL.

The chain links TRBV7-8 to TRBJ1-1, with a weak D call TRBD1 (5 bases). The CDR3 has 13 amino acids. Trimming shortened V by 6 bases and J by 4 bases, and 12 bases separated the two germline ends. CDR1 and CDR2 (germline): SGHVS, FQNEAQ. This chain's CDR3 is CASRKGVVTEAFF. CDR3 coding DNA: TGTGCCAGCAGGAAAGGGGTGGTCACTGAAGCTTTCTTT.

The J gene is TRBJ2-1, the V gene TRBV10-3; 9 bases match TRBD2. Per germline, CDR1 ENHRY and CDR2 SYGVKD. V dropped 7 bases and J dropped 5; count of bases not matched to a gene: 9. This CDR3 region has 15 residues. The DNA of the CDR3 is TGTGCCATCAAAAAAGCGGGAGGCACCGACAATGAGCAGTTCTTC. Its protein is CAIKKAGGTDNEQFF.

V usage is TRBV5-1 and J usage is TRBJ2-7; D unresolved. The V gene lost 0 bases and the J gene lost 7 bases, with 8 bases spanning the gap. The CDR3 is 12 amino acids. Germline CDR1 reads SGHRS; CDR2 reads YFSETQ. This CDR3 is CASSLVWEEQYF. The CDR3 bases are TGCGCCAGCAGCTTGGTTTGGGAAGAGCAGTACTTC.

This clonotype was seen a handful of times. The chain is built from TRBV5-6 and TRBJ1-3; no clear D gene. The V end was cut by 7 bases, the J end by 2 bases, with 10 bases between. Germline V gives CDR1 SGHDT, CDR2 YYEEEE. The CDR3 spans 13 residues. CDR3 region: CASRFITGNTIYF. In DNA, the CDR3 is TGTGCCAGCCGGTTCATAACTGGAAACACCATATATTTT.

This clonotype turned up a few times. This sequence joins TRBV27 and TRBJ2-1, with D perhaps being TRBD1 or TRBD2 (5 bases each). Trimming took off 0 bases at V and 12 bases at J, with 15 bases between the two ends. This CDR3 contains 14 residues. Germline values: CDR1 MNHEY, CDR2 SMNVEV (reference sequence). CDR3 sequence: CASSLSSQTRGQFF. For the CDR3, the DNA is TGTGCCAGCAGTTTATCGAGTCAGACGAGGGGGCAGTTCTTC.

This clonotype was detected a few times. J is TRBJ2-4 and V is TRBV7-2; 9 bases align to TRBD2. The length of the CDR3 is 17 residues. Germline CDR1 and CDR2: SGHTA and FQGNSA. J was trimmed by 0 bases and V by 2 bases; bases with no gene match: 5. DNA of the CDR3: TGTGCCAGCAGCTTACTAGCGGGACACCTAGCCAAAAACATTCAGTACTTC. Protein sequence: CASSLLAGHLAKNIQYF.

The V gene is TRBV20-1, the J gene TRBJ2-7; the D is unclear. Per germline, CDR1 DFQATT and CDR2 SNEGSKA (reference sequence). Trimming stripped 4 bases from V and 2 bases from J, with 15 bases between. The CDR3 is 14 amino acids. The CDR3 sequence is CSATRSTFTYEQYF. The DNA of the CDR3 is TGCAGTGCTACCAGATCGACCTTTACCTACGAGCAGTACTTC.

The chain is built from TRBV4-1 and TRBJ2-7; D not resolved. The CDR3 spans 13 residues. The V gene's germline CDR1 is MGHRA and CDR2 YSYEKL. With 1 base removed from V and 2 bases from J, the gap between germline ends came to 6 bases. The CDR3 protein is CASSQGATYEQYF. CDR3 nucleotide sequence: TGCGCCAGCAGCCAAGGGGCTACCTACGAGCAGTACTTC.

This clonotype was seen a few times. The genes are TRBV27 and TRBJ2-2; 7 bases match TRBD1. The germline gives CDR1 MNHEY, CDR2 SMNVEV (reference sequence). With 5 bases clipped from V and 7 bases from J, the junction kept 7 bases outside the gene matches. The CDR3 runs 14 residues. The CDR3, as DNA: TGTGCCAGCAGTACCCGACAGGGCCTCGGGGAGCTGTTTTTT. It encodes CASSTRQGLGELFF.

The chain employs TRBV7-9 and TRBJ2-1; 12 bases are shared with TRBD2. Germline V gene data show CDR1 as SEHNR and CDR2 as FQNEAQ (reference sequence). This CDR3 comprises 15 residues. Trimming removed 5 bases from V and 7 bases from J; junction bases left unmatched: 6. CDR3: CASSPGTSGPNEQFF. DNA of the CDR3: TGTGCCAGCAGCCCCGGGACTAGCGGGCCGAATGAGCAGTTCTTC.

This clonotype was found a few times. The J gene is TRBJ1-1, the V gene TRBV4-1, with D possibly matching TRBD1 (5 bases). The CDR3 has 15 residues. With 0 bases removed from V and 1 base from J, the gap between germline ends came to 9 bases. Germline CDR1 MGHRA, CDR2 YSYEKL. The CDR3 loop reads CASSQDWGWNTEAFF. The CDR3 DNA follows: TGCGCCAGCAGCCAAGATTGGGGGTGGAACACTGAAGCTTTCTTT.

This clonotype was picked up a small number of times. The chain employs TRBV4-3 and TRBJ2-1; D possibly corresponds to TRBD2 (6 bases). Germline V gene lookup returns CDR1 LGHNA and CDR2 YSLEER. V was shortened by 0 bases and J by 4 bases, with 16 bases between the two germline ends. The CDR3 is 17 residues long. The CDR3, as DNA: TGCGCCAGCAGCCAAGATTTAATAGGACTACGGTACAATGAGCAGTTCTTC. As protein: CASSQDLIGLRYNEQFF.

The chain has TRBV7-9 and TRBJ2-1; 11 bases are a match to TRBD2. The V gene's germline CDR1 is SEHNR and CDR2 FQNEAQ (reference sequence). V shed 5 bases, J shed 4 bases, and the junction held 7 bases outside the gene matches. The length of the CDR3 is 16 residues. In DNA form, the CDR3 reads TGTGCCAGCAGCCCTGGGACTAGCGGCTTGTACAATGAGCAGTTCTTC. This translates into CASSPGTSGLYNEQFF.

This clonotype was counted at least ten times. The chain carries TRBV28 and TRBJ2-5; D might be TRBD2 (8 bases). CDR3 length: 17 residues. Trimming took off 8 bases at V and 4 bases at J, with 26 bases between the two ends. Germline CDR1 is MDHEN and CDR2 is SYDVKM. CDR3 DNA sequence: TGTGCCAGCGGACAGGAGTCAAGAGTAGCGGGGACAGAGACCCAGTACTTC. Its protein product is CASGQESRVAGTETQYF. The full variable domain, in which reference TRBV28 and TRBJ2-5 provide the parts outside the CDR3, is DVKVTQSSRYLVKRTGEKVFLECVQDMDHENMFWYRQDPGLGLRLIYFSYDVKMKEKGDIPEGYSVSREKKERFSLILESASTNQTSMYLCASGQESRVAGTETQYFGPGTRLLVL.

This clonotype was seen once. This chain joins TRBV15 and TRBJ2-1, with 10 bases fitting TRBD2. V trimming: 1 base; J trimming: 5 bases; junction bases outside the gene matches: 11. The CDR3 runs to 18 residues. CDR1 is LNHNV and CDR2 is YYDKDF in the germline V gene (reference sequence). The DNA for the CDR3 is TGTGCCACCAGCAGAGTCCTAGCGGGGGCTAAGAGCCACAATGAGCAGTTCTTC. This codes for CATSRVLAGAKSHNEQFF.

CDR3 in amino acids: CASSQDPVQSSGNTIYF. For the CDR3, the DNA is TGCGCCAGCAGCCAAGATCCAGTACAGAGCTCTGGAAACACCATATATTTT. The rearrangement joins TRBV4-3 to TRBJ1-3; D uncertain. The V and J ends lost 0 bases and 0 bases respectively, with 12 bases between them. The CDR3 is 17 amino acids. The germline V gene encodes CDR1 LGHNA and CDR2 YSLEER.